These 5 T cell receptor beta chains were sequenced from one sample in a study of blood T cell repertoires in COVID-19. Produced via immunoSEQ multiplex PCR; TCRdb's table is partial and in-frame only. The sample lists around 200,000 clones, 83% occurring once. The sequencing sample was made of peripheral blood. These receptors all come from a woman aged 25 to 45 with COVID-19, enrolled during active disease.

The CDR3 DNA reads TGTGCCAGTAGTATGGAGACGGGTGGGGCCAACGTCCTGACTTTC. Protein: CASSMETGGANVLTF. This chain uses TRBV19 with TRBJ2-6; no clear D. CDR1 is LNHDA, CDR2 SQIVND, per germline (reference sequence). The CDR3 has 15 residues. V was pared by 3 bases and J by 3 bases, with 9 bases between.

The chain links TRBV2 to TRBJ2-3, with TRBD2 as a possible D gene (5 bases). The CDR3 length is 16 residues. CDR1 is SNHLY and CDR2 is FYNNEI in the germline V gene. Trimming cost V 5 bases and J 6 bases, with 21 bases left between them. CDR3 nucleotides: TGTGCCAGCAGTTCCCAGAGCGGATCATTGGGGGATACGCAGTATTTT. It translates to CASSSQSGSLGDTQYF.

The rearrangement joins TRBV7-2 to TRBJ1-1; D unclear. Trimming cost V 5 bases and J 2 bases, with 12 bases left between them. The CDR3 contains 14 residues. Germline V gene data show CDR1 as SGHTA and CDR2 as FQGNSA. The CDR3 sequence is CASSREWANTEAFF. The CDR3 bases are TGTGCCAGCAGCCGTGAATGGGCCAACACTGAAGCTTTCTTT.

The V gene is TRBV7-9, the J gene TRBJ2-1; D ambiguous. The CDR3 is made up of 16 amino acids. Trimming shortened V by 5 bases and J by 0 bases, and 14 bases separated the two germline ends. Germline V gives CDR1 SEHNR, CDR2 FQNEAQ (reference sequence). The CDR3 DNA is TGTGCCAGCAGCAAGTTCGACTGGGTCTCCTACAATGAGCAGTTCTTC. It encodes CASSKFDWVSYNEQFF.

The rearrangement uses TRBV6-2 or TRBV6-3 and TRBJ2-3; the match to TRBD2 covers 12 bases. This CDR3 has 15 residues. Trimming took 5 bases from V and 3 from J; bases not matched to a gene: 3. Germline V lookup: CDR1 MNHEY, CDR2 SVGEGT. CDR3 region: CASSLAGGPTDTQYF. CDR3 in DNA: TGTGCCAGCAGTCTAGCGGGAGGGCCAACAGATACGCAGTATTTT.